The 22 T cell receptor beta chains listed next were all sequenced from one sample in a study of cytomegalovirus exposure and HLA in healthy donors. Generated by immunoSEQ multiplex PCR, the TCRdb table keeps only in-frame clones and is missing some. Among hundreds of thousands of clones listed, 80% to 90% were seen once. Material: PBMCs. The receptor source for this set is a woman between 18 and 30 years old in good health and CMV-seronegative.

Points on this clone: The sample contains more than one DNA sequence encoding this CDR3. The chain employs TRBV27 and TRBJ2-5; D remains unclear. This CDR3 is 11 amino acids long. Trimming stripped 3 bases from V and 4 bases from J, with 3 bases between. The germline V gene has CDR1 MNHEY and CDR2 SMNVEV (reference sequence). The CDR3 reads CASSFRETQYF. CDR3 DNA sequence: TGTGCCAGCAGTTTTAGAGAGACCCAGTACTTC.

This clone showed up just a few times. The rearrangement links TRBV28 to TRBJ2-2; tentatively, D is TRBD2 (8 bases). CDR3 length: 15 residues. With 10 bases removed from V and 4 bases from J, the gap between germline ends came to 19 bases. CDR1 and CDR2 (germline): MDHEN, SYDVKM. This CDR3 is CAIPGGDRATGELFF. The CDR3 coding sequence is TGTGCCATCCCGGGGGGGGACAGAGCCACCGGGGAGCTGTTTTTT.

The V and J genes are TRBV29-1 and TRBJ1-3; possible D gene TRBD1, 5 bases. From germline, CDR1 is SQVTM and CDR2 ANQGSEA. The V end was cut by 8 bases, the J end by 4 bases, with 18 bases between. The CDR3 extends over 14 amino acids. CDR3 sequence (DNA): TGCAGCACTGCGGGGGATAGGGCCGGAAACACCATATATTTT. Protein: CSTAGDRAGNTIYF.

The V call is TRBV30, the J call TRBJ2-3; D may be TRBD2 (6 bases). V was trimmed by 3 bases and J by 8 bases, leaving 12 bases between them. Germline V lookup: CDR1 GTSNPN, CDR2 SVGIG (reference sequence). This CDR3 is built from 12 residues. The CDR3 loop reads CAWSSSSATQYF. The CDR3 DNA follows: TGTGCCTGGAGCTCATCTAGCGCTACGCAGTATTTT.

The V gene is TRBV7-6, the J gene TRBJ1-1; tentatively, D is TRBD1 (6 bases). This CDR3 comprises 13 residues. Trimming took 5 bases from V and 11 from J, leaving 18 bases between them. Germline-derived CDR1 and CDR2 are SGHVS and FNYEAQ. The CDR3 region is CASSQINGQGAFF. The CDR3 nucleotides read TGTGCCAGCAGCCAGATAAACGGGCAGGGGGCTTTCTTT.

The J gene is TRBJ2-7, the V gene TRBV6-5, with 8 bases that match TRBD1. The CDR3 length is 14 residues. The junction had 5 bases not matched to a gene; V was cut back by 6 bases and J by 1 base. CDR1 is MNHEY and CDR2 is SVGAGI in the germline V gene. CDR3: CASRTYRGSYEQYF. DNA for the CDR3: TGTGCCAGCAGGACATACAGGGGGTCCTACGAGCAGTACTTC.

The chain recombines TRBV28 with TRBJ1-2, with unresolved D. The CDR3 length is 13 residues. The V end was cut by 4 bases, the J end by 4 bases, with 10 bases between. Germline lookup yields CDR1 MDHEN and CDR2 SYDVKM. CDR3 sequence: CASSYSLSYGYTF. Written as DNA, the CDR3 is TGTGCCAGCAGTTACAGCCTCAGCTATGGCTACACCTTC.

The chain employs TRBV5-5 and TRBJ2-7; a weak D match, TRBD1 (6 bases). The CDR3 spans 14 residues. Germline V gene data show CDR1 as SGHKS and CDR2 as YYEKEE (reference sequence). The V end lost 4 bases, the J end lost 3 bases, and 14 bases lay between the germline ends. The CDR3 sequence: CASSIDRILYEQYF. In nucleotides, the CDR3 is TGTGCCAGCAGCATTGACAGGATTCTCTACGAGCAGTACTTC.

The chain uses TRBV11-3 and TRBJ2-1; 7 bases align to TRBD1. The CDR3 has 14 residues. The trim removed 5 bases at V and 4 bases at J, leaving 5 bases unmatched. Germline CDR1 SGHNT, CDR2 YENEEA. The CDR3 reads CASSPGTEYNEQFF. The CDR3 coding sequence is TGTGCCAGCAGCCCCGGGACAGAATACAATGAGCAGTTCTTC.

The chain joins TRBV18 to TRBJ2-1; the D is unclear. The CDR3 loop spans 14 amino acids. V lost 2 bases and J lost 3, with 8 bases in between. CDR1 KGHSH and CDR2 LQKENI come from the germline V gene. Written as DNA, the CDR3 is TGTGCCAGCTCACCAGTGGCGGTCTACAATGAGCAGTTCTTC. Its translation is CASSPVAVYNEQFF.

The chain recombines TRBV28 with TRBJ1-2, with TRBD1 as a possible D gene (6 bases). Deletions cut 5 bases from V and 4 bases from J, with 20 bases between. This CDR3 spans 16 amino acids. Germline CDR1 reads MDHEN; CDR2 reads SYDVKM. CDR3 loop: CASSPFRGGGSYGYTF. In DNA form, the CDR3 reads TGTGCCAGCAGTCCCTTTAGGGGGGGAGGATCCTATGGCTACACCTTC.

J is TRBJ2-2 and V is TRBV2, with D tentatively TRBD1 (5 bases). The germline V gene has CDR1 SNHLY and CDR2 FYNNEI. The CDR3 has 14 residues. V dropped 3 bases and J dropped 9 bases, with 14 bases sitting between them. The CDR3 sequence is CASSDRGLSRELFF. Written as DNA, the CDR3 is TGTGCCAGCAGTGATAGGGGTCTGTCGAGGGAGCTGTTTTTT.

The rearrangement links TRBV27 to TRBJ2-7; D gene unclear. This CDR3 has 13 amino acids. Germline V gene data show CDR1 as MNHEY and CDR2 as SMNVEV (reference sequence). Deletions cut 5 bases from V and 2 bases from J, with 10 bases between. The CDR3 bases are TGTGCCAGCAGTAACAGACCAACCTACGAGCAGTACTTC. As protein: CASSNRPTYEQYF.

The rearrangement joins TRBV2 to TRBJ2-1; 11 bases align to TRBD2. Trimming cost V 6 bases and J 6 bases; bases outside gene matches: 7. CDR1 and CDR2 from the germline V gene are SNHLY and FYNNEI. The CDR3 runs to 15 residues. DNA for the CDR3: TGTGCCAGCAGGGGACCGGGACTAGCGGTCAATGAGCAGTTCTTC. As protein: CASRGPGLAVNEQFF.

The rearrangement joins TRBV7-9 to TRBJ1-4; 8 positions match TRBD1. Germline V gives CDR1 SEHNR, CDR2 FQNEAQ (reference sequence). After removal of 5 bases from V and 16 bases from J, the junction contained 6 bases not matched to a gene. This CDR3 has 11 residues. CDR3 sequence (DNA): TGTGCCAGCAGCGGGAGGACAGGGAAGTTTTTT. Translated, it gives CASSGRTGKFF.

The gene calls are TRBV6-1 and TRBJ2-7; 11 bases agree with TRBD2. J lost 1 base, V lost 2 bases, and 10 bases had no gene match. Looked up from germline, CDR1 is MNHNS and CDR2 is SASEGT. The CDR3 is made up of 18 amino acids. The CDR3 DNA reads TGTGCCAGCAGTGAACGAATATATAGCGGGGGGGCTTCCTACGAGCAGTACTTC. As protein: CASSERIYSGGASYEQYF.

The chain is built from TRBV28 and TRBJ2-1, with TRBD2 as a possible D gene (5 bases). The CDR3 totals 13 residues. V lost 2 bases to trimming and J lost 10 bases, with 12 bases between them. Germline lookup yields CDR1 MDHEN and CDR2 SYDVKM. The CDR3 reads CASSLIAGGEQFF. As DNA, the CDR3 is TGTGCCAGCAGTTTAATCGCGGGCGGGGAGCAGTTCTTC.

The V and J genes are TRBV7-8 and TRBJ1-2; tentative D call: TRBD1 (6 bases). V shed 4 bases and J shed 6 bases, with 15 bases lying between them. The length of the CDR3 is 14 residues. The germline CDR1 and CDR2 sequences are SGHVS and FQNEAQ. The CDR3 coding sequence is TGTGCCAGCAGCTCGCCACCTCAGGGGAATGGCTACACCTTC. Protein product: CASSSPPQGNGYTF.

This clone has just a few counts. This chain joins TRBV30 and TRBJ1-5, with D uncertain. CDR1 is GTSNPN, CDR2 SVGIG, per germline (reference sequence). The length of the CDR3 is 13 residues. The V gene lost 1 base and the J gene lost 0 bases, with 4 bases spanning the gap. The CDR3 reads CAWSANSNQPQHF. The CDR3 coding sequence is TGTGCCTGGAGTGCAAATAGCAATCAGCCCCAGCATTTT.

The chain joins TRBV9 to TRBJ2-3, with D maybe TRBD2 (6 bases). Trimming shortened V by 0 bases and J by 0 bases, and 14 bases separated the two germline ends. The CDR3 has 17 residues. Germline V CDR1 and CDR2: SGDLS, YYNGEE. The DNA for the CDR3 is TGTGCCAGCAGCGTAGGAGGAAGCGGGCCTAGCACAGATACGCAGTATTTT. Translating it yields CASSVGGSGPSTDTQYF.

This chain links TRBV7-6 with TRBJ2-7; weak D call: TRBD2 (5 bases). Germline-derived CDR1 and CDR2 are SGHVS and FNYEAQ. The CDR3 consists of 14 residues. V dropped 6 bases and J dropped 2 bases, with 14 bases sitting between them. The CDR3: CASSSGRGPYEQYF. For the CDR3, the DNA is TGTGCCAGCAGTTCTGGGCGCGGGCCCTACGAGCAGTACTTC. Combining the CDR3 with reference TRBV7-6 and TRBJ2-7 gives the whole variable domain GAGVSQSPRYKVTKRGQDVALRCDPISGHVSLYWYRQALGQGPEFLTYFNYEAQQDKSGLPNDRFSAERPEGSISTLTIQRTEQRDSAMYRCASSSGRGPYEQYFGPGTRLTVT.

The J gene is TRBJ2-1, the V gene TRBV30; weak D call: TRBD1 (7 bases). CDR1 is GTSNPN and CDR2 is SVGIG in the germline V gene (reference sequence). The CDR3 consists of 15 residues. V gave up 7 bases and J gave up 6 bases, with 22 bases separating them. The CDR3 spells CALTNAAGGINEQFF. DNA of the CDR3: TGTGCCTTGACAAATGCGGCAGGGGGGATCAATGAGCAGTTCTTC.